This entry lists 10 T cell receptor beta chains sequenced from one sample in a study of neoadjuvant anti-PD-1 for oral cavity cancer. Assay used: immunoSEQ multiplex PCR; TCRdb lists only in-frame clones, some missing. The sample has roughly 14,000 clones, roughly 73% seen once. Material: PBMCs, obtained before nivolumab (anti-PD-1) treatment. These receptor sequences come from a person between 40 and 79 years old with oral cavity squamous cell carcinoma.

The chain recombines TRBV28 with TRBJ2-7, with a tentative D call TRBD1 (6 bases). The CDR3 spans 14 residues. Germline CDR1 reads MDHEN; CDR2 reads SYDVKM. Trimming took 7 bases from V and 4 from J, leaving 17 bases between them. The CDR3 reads CASTQQGNIYEQYF. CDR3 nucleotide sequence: TGTGCCAGCACCCAACAGGGTAACATTTACGAGCAGTACTTC.

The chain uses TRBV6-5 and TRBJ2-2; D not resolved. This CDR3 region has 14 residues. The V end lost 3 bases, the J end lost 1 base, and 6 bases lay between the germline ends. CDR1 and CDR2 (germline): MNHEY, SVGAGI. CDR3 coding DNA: TGTGCCAGCAGTTATTCAGAGAACACCGGGGAGCTGTTTTTT. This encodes CASSYSENTGELFF.

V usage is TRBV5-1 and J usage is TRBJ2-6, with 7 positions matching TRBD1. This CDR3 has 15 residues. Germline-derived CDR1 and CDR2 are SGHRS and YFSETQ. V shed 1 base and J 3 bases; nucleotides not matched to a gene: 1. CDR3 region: CASSLTGVGANVLTF. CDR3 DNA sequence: TGCGCCAGCAGCTTGACAGGGGTTGGGGCCAACGTCCTGACTTTC.

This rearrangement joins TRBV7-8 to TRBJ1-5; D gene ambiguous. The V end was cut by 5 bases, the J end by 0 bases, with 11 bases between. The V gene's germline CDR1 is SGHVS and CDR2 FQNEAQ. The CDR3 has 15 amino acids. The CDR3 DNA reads TGTGCCAGCAGCCTGCAAGGGAATAGCAATCAGCCCCAGCATTTT. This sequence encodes CASSLQGNSNQPQHF.

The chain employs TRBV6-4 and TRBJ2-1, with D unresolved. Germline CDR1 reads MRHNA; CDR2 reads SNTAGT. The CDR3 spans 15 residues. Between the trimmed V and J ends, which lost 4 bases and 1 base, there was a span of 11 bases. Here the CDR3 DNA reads TGTGCCAGCAGTGTCGCGGTGGCTTCCTACAATGAGCAGTTCTTC. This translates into CASSVAVASYNEQFF.

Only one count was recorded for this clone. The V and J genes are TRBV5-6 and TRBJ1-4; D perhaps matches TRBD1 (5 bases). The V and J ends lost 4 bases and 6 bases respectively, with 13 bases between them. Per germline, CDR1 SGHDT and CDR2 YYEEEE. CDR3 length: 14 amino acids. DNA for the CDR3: TGTGCCAGCAGCGTCGGGACTCTCGATGAAAAACTGTTTTTT. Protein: CASSVGTLDEKLFF.

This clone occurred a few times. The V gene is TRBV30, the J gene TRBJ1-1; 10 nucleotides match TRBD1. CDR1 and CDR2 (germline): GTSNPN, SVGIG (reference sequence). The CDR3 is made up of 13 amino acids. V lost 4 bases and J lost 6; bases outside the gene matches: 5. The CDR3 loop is CAWNRQGAPEAFF. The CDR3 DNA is TGTGCCTGGAATCGACAGGGGGCTCCTGAAGCTTTCTTT.

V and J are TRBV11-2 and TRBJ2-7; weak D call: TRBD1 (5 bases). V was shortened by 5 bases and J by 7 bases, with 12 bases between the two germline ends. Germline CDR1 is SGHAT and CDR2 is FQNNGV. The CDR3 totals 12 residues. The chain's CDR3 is CASSHSRTEQYF. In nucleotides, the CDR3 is TGTGCCAGCAGCCACAGCCGGACAGAGCAGTACTTC.

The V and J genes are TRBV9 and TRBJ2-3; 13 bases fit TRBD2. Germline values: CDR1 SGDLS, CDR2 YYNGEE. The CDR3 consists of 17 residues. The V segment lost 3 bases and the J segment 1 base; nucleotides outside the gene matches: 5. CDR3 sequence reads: CASSDRTSGRGTDTQYF. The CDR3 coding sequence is TGTGCCAGCAGCGACCGGACTAGCGGGAGAGGCACAGATACGCAGTATTTT.

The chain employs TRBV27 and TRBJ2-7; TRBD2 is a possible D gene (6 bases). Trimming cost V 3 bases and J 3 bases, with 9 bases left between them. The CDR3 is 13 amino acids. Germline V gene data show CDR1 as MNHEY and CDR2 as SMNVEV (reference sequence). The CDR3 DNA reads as TGTGCCAGCAGTTTTGGGACTCACTACGAGCAGTACTTC. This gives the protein CASSFGTHYEQYF.